This TCR beta chain was recorded in a study of T cell changes during pregnancy in multiple sclerosis. Trimming removed 2 bases from V and 5 bases from J; junction bases left unmatched: 2. The CDR3 sequence is 14 residues long. CDR1 is SGDLS and CDR2 is YYNGEE in the germline V gene. With respect to this clone: This specimen includes other DNA sequences encoding the same CDR3.

The assay was immunoSEQ multiplex PCR, and TCRdb's table has in-frame clones only and misses some. The table includes about 76,000 clones, around 94% detected once. Sequenced here: peripheral blood, sampled in the third trimester of pregnancy. The chain recombines TRBV9 with TRBJ1-4; 8 bases are a match to TRBD1. This sequence originates from a female donor with multiple sclerosis, enrolled in a pregnancy study. CDR3 sequence (DNA): TGTGCCAGCAGCGTGGGACAGGCGAATGAAAAACTGTTTTTT. Its translation is CASSVGQANEKLFF.